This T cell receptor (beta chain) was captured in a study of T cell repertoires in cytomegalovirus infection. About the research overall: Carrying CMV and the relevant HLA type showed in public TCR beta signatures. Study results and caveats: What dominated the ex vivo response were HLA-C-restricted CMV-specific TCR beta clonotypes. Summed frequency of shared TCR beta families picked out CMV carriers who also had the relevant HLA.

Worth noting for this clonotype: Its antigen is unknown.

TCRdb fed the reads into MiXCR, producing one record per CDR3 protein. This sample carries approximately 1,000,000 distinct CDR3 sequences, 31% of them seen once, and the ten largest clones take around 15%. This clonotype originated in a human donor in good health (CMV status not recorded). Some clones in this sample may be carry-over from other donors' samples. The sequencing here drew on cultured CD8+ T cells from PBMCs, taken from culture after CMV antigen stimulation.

CDR3 loop: CASSELDVSYEQYV. CDR3 sequence (DNA): TGTGCCAGCAGTGAACTTGACGTCTCCTACGAGCAGTACGTC. The V and J genes are TRBV6-1 and TRBJ2-7; D unclear. CDR3 size: 14 residues. In germline, CDR1 is MNHNS, CDR2 SASEGT. V was cut by 2 bases and J by 0 bases, with 8 bases left in between.